A selection of T cell receptor beta chains follows, all from one sample in a study of blood T cell repertoires in COVID-19. Repertoires were generated with immunoSEQ multiplex PCR, while TCRdb's copy carries only in-frame clones and drops some. The table shows about 320,000 clones, with around 85% occurring only once. Material: peripheral blood. The receptors shown here come from a human donor in a cohort sampled during active COVID-19. CDR3s include the opening cysteine and the closing phenylalanine or tryptophan. Fields, in order: V gene, CDR3 length, J gene, D gene, clone size, CDR3 protein, CDR3 DNA. The D gene is left open where the match is weak. Expanded clones get a size class; other rows say once, few or many, or leave the size out.

>TRBV5-4|14|TRBJ1-5|.|.
CASSPVPGIQPQHF
TGTGCCAGCAGCCCGGTTCCAGGGATTCAGCCCCAGCATTTT
>TRBV5-1|14|TRBJ2-7|TRBD1|.
CASSSTGDQYEQYF
TGCGCCAGCAGCTCGACAGGGGATCAGTACGAGCAGTACTTC
>TRBV6-2/TRBV6-3|15|TRBJ2-1|.|.
CASSYISGTYNEQFF
TGTGCCAGCAGTTACATTAGCGGAACCTACAATGAGCAGTTCTTC
>TRBV7-8|13|TRBJ1-1|TRBD1|many
CASSLGQGVEAFF
TGTGCCAGCAGCTTGGGACAGGGAGTGGAAGCTTTCTTT
>TRBV2|14|TRBJ2-5|.|.
CASSLTLGGETQYF
TGTGCCAGCAGTTTGACTCTGGGGGGAGAGACCCAGTACTTC
>TRBV6-5|16|TRBJ2-1|TRBD2|.
CASSYSGAGGPNEQFF
TGTGCCAGCAGTTACTCGGGAGCGGGGGGGCCGAATGAGCAGTTCTTC
>TRBV7-9|14|TRBJ1-2|TRBD1|.
CASSTTGFDYGYTF
TGTGCCAGCAGCACGACAGGGTTCGACTATGGCTACACCTTC
>TRBV10-1|13|TRBJ1-1|.|.
CASSPDHEPEAFF
TGCGCCAGCAGCCCAGATCATGAACCTGAAGCTTTCTTT
>TRBV6-1|14|TRBJ2-1|.|.
CASSEDRSYDEQFF
TGTGCCAGCAGTGAAGACCGGTCTTACGATGAGCAGTTCTTC
>TRBV6-5|13|TRBJ1-1|TRBD1|.
CASSPGQSTEAFF
TGTGCCAGCAGTCCGGGACAGAGCACTGAAGCTTTCTTT
>TRBV19|14|TRBJ1-1|TRBD1|.
CASIPTGMNTEAFF
TGTGCCAGTATTCCGACAGGGATGAACACTGAAGCTTTCTTT
>TRBV24-1|13|TRBJ1-1|TRBD1|.
CATSDDRATEAFF
TGTGCCACCAGTGATGACAGGGCCACTGAAGCTTTCTTT
>TRBV6-5|16|TRBJ2-2|.|.
CASSFYPVRVTGELFF
TGTGCCAGCAGTTTTTATCCGGTACGGGTCACCGGGGAGCTGTTTTTT
>TRBV5-8|13|TRBJ1-1|.|few
CASSLSLNTEAFF
TGTGCCAGCAGCTTGTCTCTGAACACTGAAGCTTTCTTT